This paragraph covers one T cell receptor beta chain sequence. Researchers isolated at least 6.5 million PBMCs per sample. The data stem from a study of blood T cells in healthy people across ages. Study as a whole: The capture of about one barcoded beta molecule per two T cells was achieved by template switching.

Trimming took 5 bases from V and 0 from J; bases not matched to a gene: 14. The CDR3 length is 19 residues. Germline V gene lookup returns CDR1 SEHNR and CDR2 FQNEAQ (reference sequence). For the second PCR, which ran for 7 to 11 cycles, a sample-barcoded 5' primer and a J-beta primer mix were used. Per-sample output comprised a minimum of 2.5 million paired-end reads containing CDR3. TCRdb fed the 5' RACE reads into MiXCR, producing one record per CDR3 protein. The table includes 1 million or so distinct CDR3 sequences, 35% to 55% detected once. The receptor was isolated from a woman aged 60-75 years in good health. The V call is TRBV7-9, the J call TRBJ1-4; 8 bases match TRBD1. Material for sequencing was blood. This CDR3 reads CASSRPYGQGGTTNEKLFF. CDR3 DNA: TGTGCCAGCAGCCGCCCCTACGGACAGGGAGGGACAACTAATGAAAAACTGTTTTTT.